This T cell receptor (beta chain) was captured by sequencing in a study of blood T cell repertoires in COVID-19. V was clipped by 2 bases and J by 1 base; unmatched bases: 1. Germline loops: CDR1 MDHEN, CDR2 SYDVKM. The CDR3 is 14 residues long. Assay: immunoSEQ multiplex PCR; the TCRdb copy retains only in-frame clones and omits some. The repertoire holds 120,000 or so clones, with around four fifths as singletons. The sequenced sample was peripheral blood. This clonotype originated in a man aged 55 to 70 with acute or convalescent COVID-19. This chain uses TRBV28 with TRBJ1-1, with 7 bases identical to TRBD1. CDR3 in DNA: TGTGCCAGCAGTTTAGGGACAGAGAACACTGAAGCTTTCTTT. Encoded protein: CASSLGTENTEAFF.